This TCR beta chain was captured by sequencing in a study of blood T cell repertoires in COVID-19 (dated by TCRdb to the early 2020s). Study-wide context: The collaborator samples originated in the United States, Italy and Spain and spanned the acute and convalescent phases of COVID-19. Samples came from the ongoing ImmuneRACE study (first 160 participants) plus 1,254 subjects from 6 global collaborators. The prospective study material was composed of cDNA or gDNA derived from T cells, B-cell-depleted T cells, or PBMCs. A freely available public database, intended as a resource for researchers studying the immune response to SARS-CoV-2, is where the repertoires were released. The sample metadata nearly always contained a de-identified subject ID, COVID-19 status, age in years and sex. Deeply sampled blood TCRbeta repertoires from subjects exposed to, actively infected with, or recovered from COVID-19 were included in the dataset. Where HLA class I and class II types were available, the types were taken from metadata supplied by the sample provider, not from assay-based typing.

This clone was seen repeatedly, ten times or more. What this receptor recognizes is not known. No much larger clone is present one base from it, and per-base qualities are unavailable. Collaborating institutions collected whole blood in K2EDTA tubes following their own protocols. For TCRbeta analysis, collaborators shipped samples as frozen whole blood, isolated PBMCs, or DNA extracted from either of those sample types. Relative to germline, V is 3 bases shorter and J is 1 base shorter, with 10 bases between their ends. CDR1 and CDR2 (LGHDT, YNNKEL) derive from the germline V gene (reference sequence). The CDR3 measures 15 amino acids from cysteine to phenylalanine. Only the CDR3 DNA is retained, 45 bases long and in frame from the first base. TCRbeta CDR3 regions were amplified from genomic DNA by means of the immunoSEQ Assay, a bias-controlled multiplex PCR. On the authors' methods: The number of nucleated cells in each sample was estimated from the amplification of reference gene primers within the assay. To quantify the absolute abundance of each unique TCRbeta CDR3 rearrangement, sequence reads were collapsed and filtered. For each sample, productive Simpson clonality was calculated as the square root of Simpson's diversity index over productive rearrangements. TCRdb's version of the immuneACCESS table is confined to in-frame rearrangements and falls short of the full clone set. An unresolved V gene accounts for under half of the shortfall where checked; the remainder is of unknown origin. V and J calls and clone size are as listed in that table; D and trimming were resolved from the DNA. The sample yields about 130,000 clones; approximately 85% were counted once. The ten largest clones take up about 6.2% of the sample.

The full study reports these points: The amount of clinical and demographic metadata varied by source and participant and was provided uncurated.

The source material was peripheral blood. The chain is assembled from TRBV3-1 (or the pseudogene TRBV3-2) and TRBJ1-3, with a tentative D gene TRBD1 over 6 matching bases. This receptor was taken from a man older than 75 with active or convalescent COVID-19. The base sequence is TGTGCCAGCAGCCAGCTACAGGGTTCTGGAAACACCATATATTTT. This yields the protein CASSQLQGSGNTIYF.